The clone carrying this TCR beta chain was seen a few times. Its specificity is not known. This CDR3 contains 17 residues. Germline-derived CDR1 and CDR2 are SEHNR and FQNEAQ (reference sequence). Between the trimmed V and J ends, which lost 5 bases and 5 bases, there was a span of 24 bases. Sequenced by immunoSEQ multiplex PCR; TCRdb stores in-frame clones only, minus some. The data contain roughly 700,000 clones, 74% of them seen just once; the ten biggest clones take up about 1.7%. The data were taken from a study of shared clonotypes between healthy human individuals. The study's findings and limits: Clonotypes which were not shared had lower generation probabilities than clonotypes that all four donors shared.

Donors, without exception, were Caucasian adults residing in Nashville, Tennessee. The TCR sequence derives from a woman in her twenties or thirties in good health. The sequencing sample was made of memory CD4+ T cells sorted from blood. Specified subset: CD45RA-negative fraction. V gene TRBV7-9 combines with J gene TRBJ1-1; unclear D gene. This CDR3 reads CASSPQPGKDLGTEAFF. The CDR3, as DNA: TGTGCCAGCAGCCCCCAACCGGGGAAAGATCTTGGGACTGAAGCTTTCTTT.